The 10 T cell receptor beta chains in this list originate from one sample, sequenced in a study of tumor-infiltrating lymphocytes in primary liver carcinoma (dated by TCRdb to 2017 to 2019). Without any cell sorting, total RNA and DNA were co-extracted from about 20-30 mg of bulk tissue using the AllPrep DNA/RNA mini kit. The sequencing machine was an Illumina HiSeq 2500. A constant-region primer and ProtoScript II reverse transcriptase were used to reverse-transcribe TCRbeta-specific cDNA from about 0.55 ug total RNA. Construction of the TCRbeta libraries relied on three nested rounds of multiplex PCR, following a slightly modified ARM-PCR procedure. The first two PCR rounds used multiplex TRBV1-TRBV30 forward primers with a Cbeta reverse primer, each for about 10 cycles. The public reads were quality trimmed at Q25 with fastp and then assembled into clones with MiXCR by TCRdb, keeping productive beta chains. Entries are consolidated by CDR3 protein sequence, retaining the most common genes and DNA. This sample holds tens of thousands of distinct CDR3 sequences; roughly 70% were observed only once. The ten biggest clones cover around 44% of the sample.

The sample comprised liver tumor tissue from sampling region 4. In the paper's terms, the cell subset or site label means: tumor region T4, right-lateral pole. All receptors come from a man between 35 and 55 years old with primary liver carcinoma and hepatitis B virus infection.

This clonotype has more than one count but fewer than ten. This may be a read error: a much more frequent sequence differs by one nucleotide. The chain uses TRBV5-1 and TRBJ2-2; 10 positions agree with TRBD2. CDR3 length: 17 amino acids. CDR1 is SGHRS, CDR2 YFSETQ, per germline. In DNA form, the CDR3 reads TGCGCCAACAGCTATCTAGCGGGAGAGACGAACACCGGGGAGCTGTTTTTT. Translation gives CANSYLAGETNTGELFF.

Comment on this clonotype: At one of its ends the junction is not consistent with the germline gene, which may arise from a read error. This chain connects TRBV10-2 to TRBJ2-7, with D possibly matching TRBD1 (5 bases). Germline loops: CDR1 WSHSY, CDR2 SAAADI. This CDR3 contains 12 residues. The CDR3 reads CASSHRIYEQYF. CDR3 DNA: TGCGCCAGCAGCCACAGGATTTACGAACAGTACTTC.

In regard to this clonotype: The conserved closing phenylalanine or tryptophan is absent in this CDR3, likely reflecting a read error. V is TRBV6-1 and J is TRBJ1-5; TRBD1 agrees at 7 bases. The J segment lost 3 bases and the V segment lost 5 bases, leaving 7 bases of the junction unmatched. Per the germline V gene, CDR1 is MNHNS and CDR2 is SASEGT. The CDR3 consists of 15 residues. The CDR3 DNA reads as TGTGCCAGCAGTATCACAGGGGCCTTCAATCAGCCCCAGCATTTA. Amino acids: CASSITGAFNQPQHL.

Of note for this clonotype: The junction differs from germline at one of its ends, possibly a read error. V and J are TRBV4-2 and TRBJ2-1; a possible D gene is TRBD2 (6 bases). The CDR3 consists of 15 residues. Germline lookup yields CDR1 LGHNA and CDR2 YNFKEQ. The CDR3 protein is CASSQDWTTGGEQLF. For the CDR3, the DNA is TGTGCTAGCAGCCAAGATTGGACTACCGGCGGTGAGCAGCTCTTC.

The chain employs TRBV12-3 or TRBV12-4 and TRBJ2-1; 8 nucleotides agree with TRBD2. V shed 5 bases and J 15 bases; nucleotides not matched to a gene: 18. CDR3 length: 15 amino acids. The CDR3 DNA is TGTGCCAGCAGTCTTACGGGAGGGCCCGCAAATGAGGTGTTCTTC. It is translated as CASSLTGGPANEVFF.

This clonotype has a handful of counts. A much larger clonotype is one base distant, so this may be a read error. CDR3 in amino acids: CVSSQPSETQYF. The CDR3, as DNA: TGCGTCAGCAGTCAGCCGTCGGAGACCCAGTACTTC. The chain couples TRBV5-1 to TRBJ2-5; D is undetermined. The CDR3 is made up of 12 amino acids. CDR1 SGHRS and CDR2 YFSETQ come from the germline V gene.

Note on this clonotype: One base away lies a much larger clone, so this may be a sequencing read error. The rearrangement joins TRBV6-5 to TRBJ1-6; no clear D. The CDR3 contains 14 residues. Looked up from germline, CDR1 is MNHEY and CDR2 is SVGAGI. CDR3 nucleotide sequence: TGTGCCAGCAGTTATACGGTCTATAATTCACCCCTCCAATTT. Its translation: CASSYTVYNSPLQF.

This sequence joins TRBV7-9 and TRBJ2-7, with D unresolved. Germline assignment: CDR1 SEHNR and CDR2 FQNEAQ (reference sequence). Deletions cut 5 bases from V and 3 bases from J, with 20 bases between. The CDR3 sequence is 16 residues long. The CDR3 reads CASSAITVGLVYEQYF. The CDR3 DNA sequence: TGTGCCAGCAGCGCTATAACTGTAGGCTTAGTCTACGAGCAGTACTTC.

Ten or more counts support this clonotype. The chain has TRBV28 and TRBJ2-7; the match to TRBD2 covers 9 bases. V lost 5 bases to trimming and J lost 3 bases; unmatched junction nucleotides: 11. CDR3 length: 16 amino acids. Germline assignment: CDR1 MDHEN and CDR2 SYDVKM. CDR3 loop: CASSNPLLAGYYEQYF. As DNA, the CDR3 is TGTGCCAGCAGTAACCCACTTCTAGCGGGGTACTACGAGCAGTACTTC.

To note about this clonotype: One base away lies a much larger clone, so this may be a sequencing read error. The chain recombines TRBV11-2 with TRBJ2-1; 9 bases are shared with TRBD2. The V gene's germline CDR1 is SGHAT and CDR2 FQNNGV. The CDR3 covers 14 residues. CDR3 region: CASSLDPWLAGQFF. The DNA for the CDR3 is TGTGCCAGCAGCTTAGATCCGTGGCTAGCGGGACAGTTCTTT.